The present T cell receptor (beta chain) was sequenced within a study of shared clonotypes between healthy human individuals. As for the study in general: Three CD4 naive, three CD4 memory, two CD8 naive and one CD8 memory plate were used per donor.

Regarding the study as a whole: Generation probability values for non-shared clonotypes were lower than those for clonotypes shared by all four donors.

Assay: immunoSEQ multiplex PCR; the TCRdb copy retains only in-frame clones and omits some. The data hold 2.3 million or so clones, with more than 80% observed a single time. Germline assignment: CDR1 KGHSH and CDR2 LQKENI. The CDR3 contains 16 residues. V lost 4 bases and J lost 1, with 16 bases in between. Worth noting for this clone: The antigen is not known.

This TCR came from a man between 18 and 29 years old in good health. Some clones in this sample may be carry-over from other donors' samples. The chain joins TRBV18 to TRBJ2-5; D gene unclear. Sequencing was done on a sample of naive CD4+ T cells from PBMCs. Subset given: CD45RA+ positively selected. The CDR3 nucleotides read TGTGCCAGCTCACGTGTGGAAGGGTTGACCCAAGAGACCCAGTACTTC. Its protein product is CASSRVEGLTQETQYF.